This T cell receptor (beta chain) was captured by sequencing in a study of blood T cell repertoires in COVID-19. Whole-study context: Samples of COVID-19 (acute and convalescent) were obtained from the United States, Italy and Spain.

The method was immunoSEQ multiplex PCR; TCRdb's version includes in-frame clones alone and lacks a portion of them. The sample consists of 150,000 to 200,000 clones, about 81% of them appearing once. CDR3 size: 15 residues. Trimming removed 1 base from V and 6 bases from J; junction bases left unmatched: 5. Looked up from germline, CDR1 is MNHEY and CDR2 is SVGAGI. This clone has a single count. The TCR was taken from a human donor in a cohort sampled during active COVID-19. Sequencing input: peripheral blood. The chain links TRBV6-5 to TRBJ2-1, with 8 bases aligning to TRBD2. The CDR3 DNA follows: TGTGCCAGCAGTTACTGGACCGGGACTAGCAATGAGCAGTTCTTC. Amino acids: CASSYWTGTSNEQFF.